These T cell receptor beta chains were read from a single sample in a study of T-cell reconstitution after alpha-beta-depleted transplantation in children. TCRdb re-called the PCR reads with MiXCR, one entry per CDR3 protein. The sample lists hundreds of thousands of distinct CDR3 sequences; roughly 8.2% were seen once. The sequencing used PBMCs, mostly from graft donor cells, collected 180 days after TCRalphabeta/CD19-depleted stem cell transplant. These receptors originate from a male patient younger than 18 who had a stem cell transplant for acute lymphoblastic leukemia, so the T cells may come from the graft donor. Each CDR3 is given with its conserved first and last residue. The order of the fields is J gene, D gene, V gene, clone size, CDR3 protein, CDR3 DNA. A D gene is named only where the DNA matches it firmly. Part of the rows lack a size; the others show once, few, many or a class for expanded clones.

>TRBJ2-7|.|TRBV21-1|many
CASSTGAEQYF
TGTGCCAGCAGCACCGGGGCCGAGCAGTACTTC
>TRBJ1-4|.|TRBV18|many
CASSPSLNEKLFF
TGTGCCAGCTCACCATCCCTTAATGAAAAACTGTTTTTT
>TRBJ1-2|TRBD1|TRBV20-1|many
CSASQGEDYGYTF
TGCAGTGCTAGCCAGGGGGAGGACTATGGCTACACCTTC
>TRBJ2-7|.|TRBV29-1|many
CSVAVHSAYEQYF
TGCAGCGTTGCGGTCCATTCGGCCTACGAGCAGTACTTC
>TRBJ2-7|.|TRBV3-1|many
CASSQDPFVGREWQYF
TGTGCCAGCAGCCAAGACCCCTTCGTGGGGCGCGAGTGGCAGTACTTC
>TRBJ2-2|.|TRBV12-3/TRBV12-4|many
CASSWMGNTGELFF
TGTGCCAGCAGTTGGATGGGGAACACCGGGGAGCTGTTTTTT
>TRBJ2-3|.|TRBV27|many
CASSPGTHLTDTQYF
TGTGCCAGCAGTCCCGGGACCCACCTCACAGATACGCAGTATTTT
>TRBJ2-5|.|TRBV4-3|many
CASSQEPVGETQYF
TGCGCCAGCAGCCAAGAACCGGTAGGAGAGACCCAGTACTTC
>TRBJ2-2|.|TRBV27|many
CASNLSGARGELFF
TGTGCCAGCAACCTATCCGGGGCGAGGGGGGAGCTGTTTTTT
>TRBJ1-2|TRBD1|TRBV18|.
CASSTDRDGGYTF
TGTGCCAGCTCAACTGACAGGGACGGAGGCTACACCTTC
>TRBJ1-1|TRBD1|TRBV7-2|many
CASSLDGTAEAFF
TGTGCCAGCAGCTTAGATGGGACAGCTGAAGCTTTCTTT
>TRBJ2-1|TRBD1|TRBV11-3|many
CASSPGGRGLNNEQFF
TGTGCCAGCAGCCCAGGGGGCAGGGGGCTAAACAATGAGCAGTTCTTC
>TRBJ2-5|.|TRBV20-1|many
CSASRGKETQYF
TGCAGTGCTAGTAGAGGGAAAGAGACCCAGTACTTC
>TRBJ1-5|TRBD1|TRBV10-3|many
CAIGDRVNQPQHF
TGTGCCATAGGAGACAGGGTGAATCAGCCCCAGCATTTT
>TRBJ2-7|.|TRBV9|many
CASSVQGSSYEQYF
TGTGCCAGCAGCGTACAGGGGAGCTCCTACGAGCAGTACTTC
>TRBJ2-7|TRBD2|TRBV18|many
CASSPRTSGGIYEQYF
TGTGCCAGCTCACCCCGGACTAGCGGGGGGATTTACGAGCAGTACTTC
>TRBJ2-3|.|TRBV20-1|many
CSARQTVSTDTQYF
TGCAGTGCCCGACAGACAGTAAGCACAGATACGCAGTATTTT
>TRBJ1-4|.|TRBV10-2|many
CASSTGQLNEKLFF
TGCGCCAGCAGTACCGGACAGCTTAATGAAAAACTGTTTTTT
>TRBJ2-2|.|TRBV29-1|many
CSVDEGFANTGELFF
TGCAGCGTTGACGAAGGGTTTGCTAACACCGGGGAGCTGTTTTTT
>TRBJ1-1|.|TRBV19|many
CASSPRSNTEAFF
TGTGCCAGTAGTCCACGATCGAACACTGAAGCTTTCTTT
>TRBJ1-2|.|TRBV7-2|.
CASSLTGADRHNYGYTF
TGTGCCAGCAGCTTAACTGGGGCGGACCGGCATAACTATGGCTACACCTTC
>TRBJ2-1|TRBD1|TRBV11-1|many
CASSLTGQEYNEQFF
TGTGCCAGCAGCTTAACAGGACAGGAGTACAATGAGCAGTTCTTC
>TRBJ2-1|TRBD2|TRBV28|many
CASSSSGINPTYNEQFF
TGTGCCAGCAGTTCTAGCGGGATAAACCCCACCTACAATGAGCAGTTCTTC
>TRBJ1-3|TRBD1|TRBV9|few
CASSVGQGRVGNTIYF
TGTGCCAGCAGCGTCGGACAGGGCCGAGTTGGAAACACCATATATTTT
>TRBJ2-7|TRBD1|TRBV6-2/TRBV6-3|many
CASSYHTGGNGYEQYF
TGTGCCAGCAGTTATCACACAGGGGGCAACGGCTACGAGCAGTACTTC
>TRBJ2-3|.|TRBV2|many
CASSEVGPSTDTQYF
TGTGCCAGCAGTGAAGTGGGGCCCTCCACAGATACGCAGTATTTT
>TRBJ2-3|.|TRBV7-2|many
CASSSPPGSAQYF
TGTGCCAGCAGTTCCCCCCCCGGGAGTGCGCAGTATTTT
>TRBJ2-3|TRBD2|TRBV11-2|many
CATVGGSAGGSPDTQYF
TGTGCCACCGTAGGGGGTTCAGCGGGGGGCTCCCCGGATACGCAGTATTTT
>TRBJ2-3|TRBD2|TRBV6-5|many
CASSYRLAGDTQYF
TGTGCCAGCAGTTACCGGCTAGCGGGAGATACGCAGTATTTT
>TRBJ2-1|TRBD2|TRBV9|many
CASSHITSGPDNEQFF
TGTGCCAGCAGCCATATAACTAGCGGGCCCGACAATGAGCAGTTCTTC
>TRBJ2-7|.|TRBV12-3/TRBV12-4|many
CASSLSSASYEQYF
TGTGCCAGCAGTTTGTCTAGCGCGTCCTACGAGCAGTACTTC
>TRBJ2-2|.|TRBV6-2/TRBV6-3|many
CASSPGLSDGELFF
TGTGCCAGCAGTCCGGGACTTTCCGACGGGGAGCTGTTTTTT
>TRBJ2-7|.|TRBV5-1|many
CASSLEGRAGTYEQYF
TGCGCCAGCAGCTTGGAGGGCCGGGCAGGGACCTACGAGCAGTACTTC
>TRBJ1-6|TRBD1|TRBV18|many
CASSPTGQVGSPLHF
TGTGCCAGCTCACCCACGGGACAGGTTGGTTCACCCCTCCACTTT
>TRBJ2-1|.|TRBV23-1|.
CASSHLLEEGNNEQFF
TGCGCCAGCAGTCACCTTTTAGAAGAAGGGAACAATGAGCAGTTCTTC
>TRBJ2-2|.|TRBV27|.
CASKGLTGELFF
TGTGCCAGCAAGGGTCTCACCGGGGAGCTGTTTTTT
>TRBJ2-5|TRBD2|TRBV4-2|many
CASSQAAGGEETQYF
TGTGCCAGCAGCCAAGCAGCGGGAGGCGAGGAGACCCAGTACTTC
>TRBJ1-3|.|TRBV29-1|many
CSVVDGPLRGNTIYF
TGCAGCGTGGTGGACGGGCCTTTGAGAGGAAACACCATATATTTT
>TRBJ1-2|.|TRBV20-1|many
CSASTAETNYGYTF
TGCAGTGCATCGACGGCGGAAACTAACTATGGCTACACCTTC
>TRBJ1-6|.|TRBV12-3/TRBV12-4|.
CASTLREQGGSPLHF
TGTGCCAGCACCCTCAGGGAACAGGGCGGCTCACCCCTCCACTTT
>TRBJ2-7|TRBD2|TRBV20-1|many
CSAATGLAGDREQYF
TGCAGTGCTGCCACGGGACTAGCGGGAGACCGCGAGCAGTACTTC
>TRBJ1-2|.|TRBV7-2|few
CASSLAGGRINYGYTF
TGTGCCAGCAGCTTAGCGGGGGGACGGATTAACTATGGCTACACCTTC
>TRBJ1-2|.|TRBV6-2/TRBV6-3|many
CASSYITGYTF
TGTGCCAGCAGTTACATCACAGGCTACACCTTC
>TRBJ2-6|.|TRBV7-3|many
CASSPPGISSGANVLTF
TGTGCCAGCAGCCCGCCGGGGATAAGCTCTGGGGCCAACGTCCTGACTTTC
>TRBJ2-5|TRBD1|TRBV7-9|many
CASSLGTATQETQYF
TGTGCCAGCAGCTTGGGGACAGCCACCCAAGAGACCCAGTACTTC
>TRBJ2-1|TRBD1|TRBV9|many
CASSADRAYNEQFF
TGTGCCAGCAGCGCCGACAGGGCTTACAATGAGCAGTTCTTC